A single T cell receptor (beta chain) is shown here with its context. The germline CDR1 and CDR2 sequences are MNHNY and SVGAGI (reference sequence). The V segment lost 8 bases and the J segment 6 bases; nucleotides outside the gene matches: 14. This CDR3 contains 16 residues. In Seattle, patients joined the study during active infection and were tracked longitudinally. As originally analysed: For nucleated cells, counts were estimated from reference gene primer amplification. Libraries were prepared by immunoSEQ multiplex PCR; TCRdb keeps only in-frame clonotypes and omits some of them. V and J calls and clone size come straight from that table; D and trimming were deduced from the DNA. The sample has roughly 100,000 clones, roughly 76% seen once; the top ten hold approximately 4.6%. The data belong to a study of blood T cell repertoires in COVID-19. Overall study context: Nucleic acid was either cDNA or gDNA, and it came from T cells, B-cell-depleted T cells, or PBMCs.

The sequenced material came from peripheral blood. The chain combines TRBV6-6 with TRBJ2-1, with 9 bases lining up with TRBD1. This TCR was recovered from a man at least 80 years old with COVID-19, enrolled during active disease. The CDR3 bases are TGTGCCAGCGGAACAAGCCGGGACAGGGCACTCAATGAGCAGTTCTTC. The encoded protein is CASGTSRDRALNEQFF.